These 19 T cell receptor beta chains came from one sample sequenced in a study of human versus mouse CDR3 diversity and MHC coevolution. Sequencing used immunoSEQ multiplex PCR; TCRdb keeps in-frame clones, though not all of them. The table lists tens of thousands of clones, over 85% of them singletons, with approximately 1.5% in the top ten. Sequencing used naive CD4+ T cells from blood. Subset described: CD45RO-negative CD62L-positive naive CD4 T cells. All receptors come from a person between 25 and 75 years old in good health.

J is TRBJ2-1 and V is TRBV7-3, with TRBD1 as a possible D gene (5 bases). The germline V gene encodes CDR1 SGHTA and CDR2 FQGTGA. Between the trimmed V and J ends, which lost 1 base and 12 bases, there was a span of 13 bases. The CDR3 extends over 13 amino acids. CDR3 DNA sequence: TGTGCCAGCAGCTTAAATCATCCAGGGCGGCAGTTCTTC. Its protein is CASSLNHPGRQFF.

J is TRBJ1-1 and V is TRBV6-4; TRBD1 might be the D (5 bases). CDR3 length: 13 residues. V was shortened by 3 bases and J by 1 base, with 6 bases between the two germline ends. Germline V gives CDR1 MRHNA, CDR2 SNTAGT. The CDR3 sequence is CASSDGANTEAFF. For the CDR3, the DNA is TGTGCCAGCAGTGATGGGGCGAACACTGAAGCTTTCTTT.

This clone has only one observation. The V call is TRBV19, the J call TRBJ2-2, with D tentatively TRBD1 (5 bases). In germline, CDR1 is LNHDA, CDR2 SQIVND (reference sequence). V lost 6 bases to trimming and J lost 4 bases, with 15 bases between them. The CDR3 is 15 residues long. The CDR3 loop reads CASRETVPSTGELFF. The CDR3, as DNA: TGTGCCAGTAGAGAGACAGTCCCGAGCACCGGGGAGCTGTTTTTT.

The chain links TRBV7-2 to TRBJ2-6; tentatively, D is TRBD1 (5 bases). The CDR3 has 14 amino acids. Trimming took off 10 bases at V and 0 bases at J, with 10 bases between the two ends. Germline V CDR1 and CDR2: SGHTA, FQGNSA. CDR3 bases: TGTGCCATCCCCAGGGACTCTGGGGCCAACGTCCTGACTTTC. As protein: CAIPRDSGANVLTF.

The rearrangement joins TRBV28 to TRBJ1-1; D ambiguous. The CDR3 runs 12 residues. The V end lost 2 bases, the J end lost 7 bases, and 8 bases lay between the germline ends. Germline loops: CDR1 MDHEN, CDR2 SYDVKM. CDR3 sequence reads: CASSLRLNEAFF. In DNA form, the CDR3 reads TGTGCCAGCAGTTTACGACTCAATGAAGCTTTCTTT.

In its sample, this clone was seen once. This sequence joins TRBV12-5 and TRBJ2-2; the D gene is possibly TRBD1 (6 bases). CDR3 length: 13 amino acids. CDR1 LGHNT and CDR2 FRNRAP come from the germline V gene. Trimming removed 6 bases from V and 7 bases from J, with 12 bases in between. The CDR3 nucleotides read TGTGCTAGTGGGGGGGCAGGGCGCGGGGAGCTGTTTTTT. Protein sequence: CASGGAGRGELFF.

V usage is TRBV28 and J usage is TRBJ2-7; no clear D gene. The ends were cut back, 8 bases at V and 7 bases at J, with 18 bases in the middle. The CDR3 runs 13 residues. CDR1 is MDHEN, CDR2 SYDVKM, per germline. In DNA form, the CDR3 reads TGTGCCAGCGCGGTACGTGTCCCTGGGGAGCAGTACTTC. This gives the protein CASAVRVPGEQYF.

This chain links TRBV29-1 with TRBJ2-7; 8 bases fit TRBD2. There are 18 residues in the CDR3. Unmatched junction bases numbered 22, after V lost 4 bases and J lost 5 bases. CDR1 is SQVTM, CDR2 ANQGSEA, per germline. In DNA, the CDR3 is TGCAGCGTTGGGGGTTCGGTACCTAGCGGGTCAACGGGGCACGAGCAGTACTTC. It translates to CSVGGSVPSGSTGHEQYF.

V and J are TRBV19 and TRBJ1-1, with 7 bases aligning to TRBD1. The germline gives CDR1 LNHDA, CDR2 SQIVND (reference sequence). With V trimmed by 9 bases and J by 4 bases, 8 bases remained unmatched. The length of the CDR3 is 13 residues. This CDR3 is CASFTQGGTEAFF. For the CDR3, the DNA is TGTGCCAGCTTCACTCAGGGGGGCACTGAAGCTTTCTTT.

The chain carries TRBV7-2 and TRBJ2-1; 9 bases are shared with TRBD2. The CDR3 runs to 14 residues. Germline CDR1 and CDR2: SGHTA and FQGNSA. J was trimmed by 3 bases and V by 5 bases; bases with no gene match: 2. CDR3 in DNA: TGTGCCAGCAGCCCTAGCGGGAACTACAATGAGCAGTTCTTC. Its protein is CASSPSGNYNEQFF.

This clone showed up just a few times. V gene TRBV6-4 combines with J gene TRBJ1-1; D is uncertain. The V end lost 4 bases, the J end lost 1 base, and 7 bases lay between the germline ends. The germline V gene has CDR1 MRHNA and CDR2 SNTAGT. The CDR3 totals 13 residues. The CDR3 DNA sequence: TGTGCCAGCAGTGTCGAGGAGAACACTGAAGCTTTCTTT. Translation gives CASSVEENTEAFF.

The CDR3 bases are TGTGCCAGTAGTATGAGTCTTCGGACAGGGGCGGACATTCAGTACTTC. This gives the protein CASSMSLRTGADIQYF. J is TRBJ2-4 and V is TRBV19, with 9 bases aligning to TRBD1. V dropped 3 bases and J dropped 8; count of bases not matched to a gene: 11. Looked up from germline, CDR1 is LNHDA and CDR2 is SQIVND (reference sequence). This CDR3 contains 16 residues.

This chain links TRBV2 with TRBJ1-2, with D possibly being TRBD1 (5 bases). The ends were cut back, 2 bases at V and 4 bases at J, with 11 bases in the middle. CDR3 size: 14 residues. The germline V gene has CDR1 SNHLY and CDR2 FYNNEI. This CDR3 is CASSEQGQGYGYTF. Written as DNA, the CDR3 is TGTGCCAGCAGTGAACAGGGTCAGGGCTATGGCTACACCTTC.

This chain uses TRBV7-2 with TRBJ2-7; TRBD2 agrees at 9 bases. CDR3 length equals 12 residues. The trim removed 6 bases at V and 7 bases at J, leaving 4 bases unmatched. Germline loops: CDR1 SGHTA, CDR2 FQGNSA. The CDR3 nucleotides are TGTGCCAGCAGGCAACTAGCGGGTGAGCAGTACTTC. This codes for CASRQLAGEQYF.

The chain recombines TRBV19 with TRBJ1-1, with 8 bases identical to TRBD1. CDR1 is LNHDA, CDR2 SQIVND, per germline (reference sequence). CDR3 length equals 15 residues. The V and J ends lost 5 bases and 3 bases, in that order; junction bases with no gene match: 8. CDR3 loop: CASSVRGRVDTEAFF. The CDR3 nucleotides are TGTGCCAGTAGTGTCAGGGGGCGCGTAGACACTGAAGCTTTCTTT.

The genes are TRBV18 and TRBJ2-1; 7 positions match TRBD1. This CDR3 has 15 amino acids. In germline, CDR1 is KGHSH, CDR2 LQKENI. Trimming removed 3 bases from V and 0 bases from J; junction bases left unmatched: 2. DNA of the CDR3: TGTGCCAGCTCACCCACAGGGGCCTCCTACAATGAGCAGTTCTTC. Encoded protein: CASSPTGASYNEQFF.

The rearrangement links TRBV6-6 to TRBJ2-5; the match to TRBD2 covers 11 bases. J lost 2 bases, V lost 6 bases, and 5 bases had no gene match. The germline gives CDR1 MNHNY, CDR2 SVGAGI (reference sequence). This CDR3 comprises 15 residues. The CDR3 here is CASRPGLAVQETQYF. Written as DNA, the CDR3 is TGTGCCAGCAGGCCGGGACTAGCGGTTCAAGAGACCCAGTACTTC.

The J gene is TRBJ1-5, the V gene TRBV18; D is possibly TRBD1 (6 bases). The length of the CDR3 is 16 residues. Deletions cut 2 bases from V and 4 bases from J, with 15 bases between. The germline V gene has CDR1 KGHSH and CDR2 LQKENI. The CDR3 reads CASSPSAGASNQPQHF. CDR3 DNA: TGTGCCAGCTCACCATCTGCGGGGGCCAGTAATCAGCCCCAGCATTTT.

The chain combines TRBV30 with TRBJ2-7, with 11 bases identical to TRBD2. From germline, CDR1 is GTSNPN and CDR2 SVGIG (reference sequence). V dropped 0 bases and J dropped 6; count of bases not matched to a gene: 4. The CDR3 totals 14 residues. Here the CDR3 reads CAWSVGLAGGEQYF. As DNA, the CDR3 is TGTGCCTGGAGTGTCGGGCTAGCGGGAGGCGAGCAGTACTTC.